The 24 T cell receptor beta chains below all came from one sample that was sequenced in a study of blood T cell repertoires in COVID-19. Using immunoSEQ multiplex PCR, the repertoire was profiled, and TCRdb retains in-frame clones only, with some absent. The top ten hold about 15% of the sample, which has roughly 70,000 clones, about four fifths seen once. Sequenced input: peripheral blood. These receptors were collected from a man between 60 and 70 years old with COVID-19, enrolled during active disease.

V gene TRBV11-3 combines with J gene TRBJ2-7; 9 nucleotides line up with TRBD2. V was pared by 5 bases and J by 3 bases, with 11 bases of the junction left unmatched. The CDR3 runs 16 residues. Per the germline V gene, CDR1 is SGHNT and CDR2 is YENEEA. For the CDR3, the DNA is TGTGCCAGCAGCCCGAACCCCGGGACTAGCCACTACGAGCAGTACTTC. Protein product: CASSPNPGTSHYEQYF.

The count of this clone is one. The V and J genes are TRBV2 and TRBJ2-7, with 8 bases aligning to TRBD2. Germline V gene lookup returns CDR1 SNHLY and CDR2 FYNNEI. With 9 bases clipped from V and 6 bases from J, the junction kept 1 base outside the gene matches. The CDR3 runs to 10 residues. Written as DNA, the CDR3 is TGTGCCAGTCGGGGGGGCGAGCAGTACTTC. Translating it yields CASRGGEQYF.

The chain couples TRBV6-2 or TRBV6-3 to TRBJ1-2; D gene uncertain. The V end was cut by 1 base, the J end by 7 bases, with 4 bases between. Germline V gives CDR1 MNHEY, CDR2 SVGEGT. The CDR3 runs 11 residues. This CDR3 reads CASSYFSGYTF. The CDR3 DNA is TGTGCCAGCAGTTACTTCAGTGGCTACACCTTC.

The chain links TRBV6-6 to TRBJ2-3; TRBD1 might be the D (5 bases). Trimming shortened V by 0 bases and J by 7 bases, and 11 bases separated the two germline ends. Germline V gives CDR1 MNHNY, CDR2 SVGAGI (reference sequence). CDR3 size: 14 residues. CDR3 region: CASSYSSRVNTQYF. DNA of the CDR3: TGTGCCAGCAGTTACTCGTCCAGGGTGAATACGCAGTATTTT.

The rearrangement links TRBV6-5 to TRBJ2-5; 7 positions match TRBD2. Trimming cost V 8 bases and J 5 bases; bases outside gene matches: 2. This CDR3 comprises 11 residues. CDR1 and CDR2 (germline): MNHEY, SVGAGI. The chain's CDR3 is CASGRDETQYF. CDR3 DNA sequence: TGTGCCAGCGGGAGGGACGAGACCCAGTACTTC.

The rearrangement joins TRBV2 to TRBJ2-7; possible D gene TRBD2, 5 bases. Trimming left V 5 bases short and J 0 bases short, with 5 bases between. The V gene's germline CDR1 is SNHLY and CDR2 FYNNEI. The CDR3 is 12 residues long. CDR3 sequence reads: CASSRDSYEQYF. The CDR3 nucleotides read TGTGCCAGCAGTCGGGACTCCTACGAGCAGTACTTC.

This chain connects TRBV30 to TRBJ2-7, with 10 bases aligning to TRBD1. This CDR3 has 14 amino acids. Germline values: CDR1 GTSNPN, CDR2 SVGIG (reference sequence). V was pared by 5 bases and J by 4 bases, with 8 bases of the junction left unmatched. The CDR3 bases are TGTGCCTGGCAAGACAGGACAGGGGGTTACGAGCAGTACTTC. It codes for CAWQDRTGGYEQYF. The variable domain in full, completed from reference TRBV30 and TRBJ2-7, reads SQTIHQWPATLVQPVGSPLSLECTVEGTSNPNLYWYRQAAGRGLQLLFYSVGIGQISSEVPQNLSASRPQDRQFILSSKKLLLSDSGFYLCAWQDRTGGYEQYFGPGTRLTVT.

This chain joins TRBV19 and TRBJ1-5, with D perhaps TRBD1 (6 bases). The V and J ends lost 3 bases and 1 base respectively, with 10 bases between them. The CDR3 consists of 15 residues. CDR1 is LNHDA, CDR2 SQIVND, per germline (reference sequence). CDR3 loop: CASSIGQSSNQPQHF. The CDR3 DNA reads as TGTGCCAGTAGTATTGGACAGTCAAGCAATCAGCCCCAGCATTTT.

This sequence joins TRBV3-1 (or the pseudogene TRBV3-2) and TRBJ2-2, with D unclear. The CDR3 extends over 14 amino acids. Germline assignment: CDR1 LGHDT and CDR2 YNNKEL (reference sequence). The V end lost 0 bases, the J end lost 6 bases, and 8 bases lay between the germline ends. The CDR3 DNA follows: TGTGCCAGCAGCCAAGATGCGGCCCCCGGGGAGCTGTTTTTT. Protein sequence: CASSQDAAPGELFF.

J is TRBJ2-1 and V is TRBV11-3; 8 positions agree with TRBD2. From germline, CDR1 is SGHNT and CDR2 YENEEA. With V trimmed by 3 bases and J by 6 bases, 1 base remained unmatched. This CDR3 contains 13 residues. CDR3 amino acids: CASSLAGGNEQFF. The CDR3, as DNA: TGTGCCAGCAGCTTGGCGGGGGGCAATGAGCAGTTCTTC.

The chain links TRBV3-1 (or the pseudogene TRBV3-2) to TRBJ1-4; TRBD1 matches at 9 bases. Germline CDR1 reads LGHDT; CDR2 reads YNNKEL (reference sequence). CDR3 length: 14 residues. The trim removed 6 bases at V and 8 bases at J, leaving 7 bases unmatched. CDR3 protein: CASSPRTGEEKLFF. CDR3 DNA: TGTGCCAGCAGTCCTAGGACAGGGGAGGAAAAACTGTTTTTT.

A word on this clone: A much larger clone differs from this one at a single base, so this may be a read error. This chain connects TRBV7-9 to TRBJ2-7, with D possibly being TRBD1 (5 bases). The CDR3 has 13 amino acids. Germline assignment: CDR1 SEHNR and CDR2 FQNEAQ (reference sequence). Between the trimmed V and J ends, which lost 0 bases and 3 bases, there was a span of 6 bases. In DNA, the CDR3 is TGTGCCAGCAGCTTAGCAGGGGACTACGAGCAGTACTTC. Protein product: CASSLAGDYEQYF.

This clone has just a few counts. J is TRBJ1-4 and V is TRBV7-9, with 7 bases matching TRBD1. This CDR3 is built from 17 residues. Germline lookup yields CDR1 SEHNR and CDR2 FQNEAQ (reference sequence). Trimming cost V 1 base and J 6 bases; bases outside gene matches: 11. In DNA form, the CDR3 reads TGTGCCAGCAGCTTAGGGGATTGGGGACAGAGCTATGAAAAACTGTTTTTT. It specifies CASSLGDWGQSYEKLFF.

This chain links TRBV14 with TRBJ2-4, with 9 bases identical to TRBD1. This CDR3 has 17 residues. Germline V lookup: CDR1 SGHDN, CDR2 FVKESK. The V gene end was trimmed by 1 base and the J gene end by 1 base; junction bases not matched to a gene: 5. The chain's CDR3 is CASSQAVQGAAKNIQYF. CDR3 in DNA: TGTGCCAGCAGCCAAGCTGTACAGGGGGCCGCCAAAAACATTCAGTACTTC.

This clone came up a few times. This chain's CDR3 is CASSETPGQGRDTQYF. In nucleotides, the CDR3 is TGTGCCAGCAGTGAAACCCCGGGACAGGGTCGAGATACGCAGTATTTT. V and J are TRBV6-1 and TRBJ2-3, with 9 bases identical to TRBD1. Germline assignment: CDR1 MNHNS and CDR2 SASEGT. V trimming: 2 bases; J trimming: 5 bases; junction bases outside the gene matches: 8. CDR3 length: 16 residues.

The chain employs TRBV18 and TRBJ2-7; 7 bases map to TRBD1. Germline V CDR1 and CDR2: KGHSH, LQKENI. This CDR3 contains 12 residues. With V trimmed by 3 bases and J by 6 bases, 2 bases remained unmatched. For the CDR3, the DNA is TGTGCCAGCTCACCGACAGGGCCCGAGCAGTACTTC. It encodes CASSPTGPEQYF.

The chain uses TRBV5-4 and TRBJ2-1, with 8 bases fitting TRBD2. The CDR3 has 16 residues. The germline V gene has CDR1 SGHNT and CDR2 YYREEE (reference sequence). The V and J ends lost 0 bases and 15 bases, in that order; junction bases with no gene match: 17. The CDR3: CASSLGPAATGGGSFF. The CDR3 DNA reads TGTGCCAGCAGCTTGGGTCCCGCTGCGACGGGAGGGGGGTCGTTCTTC.

The chain has TRBV3-1 (or the pseudogene TRBV3-2) and TRBJ2-7, with D possibly being TRBD1 (6 bases). V gave up 0 bases and J gave up 7 bases, with 13 bases separating them. Germline V lookup: CDR1 LGHDT, CDR2 YNNKEL (reference sequence). The CDR3 is 14 residues long. The DNA for the CDR3 is TGTGCCAGCAGCCAAGATTTATCCGGGACAGAGCAGTACTTC. Amino acid sequence: CASSQDLSGTEQYF.

Comment on this clone: Likely a read error: the CDR3 ends without its conserved phenylalanine or tryptophan. The DNA is omitted, as the CDR3 cannot be located on it reliably, and the CDR3 follows TCRdb's listing. The V and J genes are TRBV6-1 and TRBJ1-3; the DNA was not compared with TRBD1, the D call given in the table. Germline V CDR1 and CDR2: MNHNS, SASEGT. The CDR3 is 11 amino acids long, termini counted. CDR3 region: CASSEEGQTEI.

CDR3 sequence reads: CSGYRDSYNEQFF. The CDR3 DNA is TGCAGCGGCTACCGGGACTCCTACAATGAGCAGTTCTTC. This chain uses TRBV29-1 with TRBJ2-1; the D gene is possibly TRBD2 (5 bases). V was pared by 7 bases and J by 0 bases, with 10 bases between. The CDR3 totals 13 residues. Germline V CDR1 and CDR2: SQVTM, ANQGSEA.

The rearrangement links TRBV27 to TRBJ2-7; D is perhaps TRBD1 (5 bases). V lost 6 bases, J lost 3 bases, and 18 bases lay in between. Germline values: CDR1 MNHEY, CDR2 SMNVEV (reference sequence). The CDR3 sequence is 15 residues long. The CDR3 DNA reads TGTGCCAGCAGAATACAGGTGGTGGGGAACTACGAGCAGTACTTC. Translated: CASRIQVVGNYEQYF.

The V gene is TRBV4-1, the J gene TRBJ2-7; TRBD2 agrees at 13 bases. V lost 2 bases, J lost 0 bases, and 4 bases stayed unmatched. This CDR3 is 17 amino acids long. Germline V gene data show CDR1 as MGHRA and CDR2 as YSYEKL. CDR3 region: CASSQSRTSGSSYEQYF. As DNA, the CDR3 is TGCGCCAGCAGCCAATCCCGGACTAGCGGGAGCTCCTACGAGCAGTACTTC.

This clone was detected once. The genes are TRBV7-2 and TRBJ1-3; D is unclear. Deletions cut 5 bases from V and 4 bases from J, with 18 bases between. This CDR3 contains 16 residues. CDR1 and CDR2 (germline): SGHTA, FQGNSA. CDR3 in DNA: TGTGCCAGCAGCCCAGACCGAGGGAGATCGGGAAACACCATATATTTT. The encoded protein is CASSPDRGRSGNTIYF.

This clone was counted between two and nine times. This chain joins TRBV29-1 and TRBJ2-4, with 10 nucleotides matching TRBD1. CDR1 SQVTM and CDR2 ANQGSEA come from the germline V gene. The CDR3 runs to 13 residues. J gave up 9 bases and V 1 base, and 3 bases lay outside the gene matches. The CDR3 nucleotides are TGCAGCGTTGAAGGGGGACAGGGGACCATTCAGTACTTC. Residues: CSVEGGQGTIQYF.